This T cell receptor beta chain was sequenced during a study of cytomegalovirus exposure and HLA in healthy donors. PCR amplification relied on 60 Vbeta primers (plus 13 Jbeta primers). The repertoire was sequenced with immunoSEQ multiplex PCR; TCRdb's copy has only in-frame clones and lacks some. The sample records fewer than 200,000 clones, around 74% being singletons. All donors participated as healthy donors of bone marrow. This clone showed up just once. In germline, CDR1 is LNHNV, CDR2 YYDKDF (reference sequence). The CDR3 spans 14 residues. Trimming cost V 4 bases and J 5 bases; bases outside gene matches: 4.

This receptor was obtained from a female donor in good health and CMV-seronegative. The sample taken for sequencing was PBMCs. V and J are TRBV15 and TRBJ1-4, with 7 nucleotides matching TRBD1. The CDR3 spells CATSKGDSNEKLFF. DNA for the CDR3: TGTGCCACCAGCAAGGGGGACAGCAATGAAAAACTGTTTTTT.